A selection of T cell receptor beta chains follows, all from one sample in a study of graft-versus-host responses after intestinal transplantation. TCRdb keeps only in-frame clones here, not all; method: immunoSEQ multiplex PCR. The sample shows 90,000 to 100,000 clones, 75% to 95% of them seen only once. Their antigens are not known. Sequencing used unstimulated CD8+ T cells sorted from spleen or lymph node cells, obtained before intestinal transplant. These receptors originate from a human donor who received an intestinal transplant. The CDR3 runs from the conserved cysteine through the conserved F or W. The D gene is left open where the match is weak. Clone size is stated in some rows and not others, as once, few, many or a class when expanded.

DNA,CDR3,J,D,size,V
TGTGCCAGCAGTTCCCGCCCCGGACTAGCGGGGGATTCCTACGAGCAGTACTTC,CASSSRPGLAGDSYEQYF,TRBJ2-7,TRBD2,once,TRBV27
TGTGCCAGCAGCGGCCGTGTAGCGGGGGGGCTTGATGAGCAGTTCTTC,CASSGRVAGGLDEQFF,TRBJ2-1,TRBD2,.,TRBV7-9
TGCGCCAGCAGCCAAGTTAAGCAAAAACTGTTTTTT,CASSQVKQKLFF,TRBJ1-4,.,.,TRBV4-3
TGTGCCAGCAGCCTTCAGACAGGTCCGGACACTGAAGCTTTCTTT,CASSLQTGPDTEAFF,TRBJ1-1,.,few,TRBV7-9
TGTGCCAGCAGTGAAGATCCCGCACAGGGGAGAGACTACGAGCAGTACTTC,CASSEDPAQGRDYEQYF,TRBJ2-7,TRBD1,.,TRBV2
TGCGCCAGCAGCCTCGGGAGGGGACTAGCGGTTTATAGCACAGATACGCAGTATTTT,CASSLGRGLAVYSTDTQYF,TRBJ2-3,TRBD2,.,TRBV4-1
TGTGCCAGCAGCTTAGGTTGGGGCTTTTATGGCTACACCTTC,CASSLGWGFYGYTF,TRBJ1-2,.,.,TRBV11-2
TGTGCCAGCAGCGTGGGACTCGGACACTACAATGAGCAGTTCTTC,CASSVGLGHYNEQFF,TRBJ2-1,.,.,TRBV7-9
TGCGCCAGCAGCCAACCGGGTGAAGGCGAAAAACTGTTTTTT,CASSQPGEGEKLFF,TRBJ1-4,.,.,TRBV4-1
TGTGCCAGCAGCTGGGGGACTAGCGGGGCCAATGAGCAGTTCTTC,CASSWGTSGANEQFF,TRBJ2-1,TRBD2,.,TRBV5-4
TGTGCCTGGAGCCCAGGGGTAGGGTCCTACGAGCAGTACTTC,CAWSPGVGSYEQYF,TRBJ2-7,.,few,TRBV30
TGTGCCAGCAGTTACTCTCCGGCCAGGCCGAACACTGAAGCTTTCTTT,CASSYSPARPNTEAFF,TRBJ1-1,.,once,TRBV6-5
TGTGCCAGCAGCCAAGTAAGCAGGGAGGACCAGCCCCAGCATTTT,CASSQVSREDQPQHF,TRBJ1-5,.,.,TRBV4-2
TGTGCCAGCTCACCAGAAGGGACAGGGGGGTTCGAGCAGTACTTC,CASSPEGTGGFEQYF,TRBJ2-7,TRBD1,.,TRBV18
TGTGCCAGCAGCGTAGGGGGACACTCCTACGAGCAGTACTTC,CASSVGGHSYEQYF,TRBJ2-7,.,.,TRBV9
TGTGCCAGCAGTACCAACCGGGACACCAGCTCCTACAATGAGCAGTTCTTC,CASSTNRDTSSYNEQFF,TRBJ2-1,.,.,TRBV27
TGTGCCAGCAATTTGAGTACACAAAGTCGGGCCAACGTCCTGACTTTC,CASNLSTQSRANVLTF,TRBJ2-6,.,.,TRBV5-2
TGTGCCAGCAGCCGCGGGGACTACGAGCAGTACTTC,CASSRGDYEQYF,TRBJ2-7,.,.,TRBV7-9
TGTGCCAGCAGTCCCCGACAGGGGTACTACGAGCAGTACTTC,CASSPRQGYYEQYF,TRBJ2-7,TRBD1,.,TRBV2
TGTGCCAGCAGTTTATCGGGGCTTACCTATGGCTACACCTTC,CASSLSGLTYGYTF,TRBJ1-2,.,.,TRBV27